This T cell receptor beta chain was documented in a study of metastatic and nonmetastatic thyroid tumors. Across the whole study: Repertoire comparisons spanned blood and tumor or nodule tissue from malignant and benign thyroid patients. Study results and limitations: Relative to benign nodules, malignant thyroid tumors were reportedly characterized by significantly elevated TCR beta diversity in blood and tumor.

Comment on this clone: Its target is unknown.

CDR3 length equals 15 residues. The V end was cut by 2 bases, the J end by 0 bases, with 12 bases between. Germline CDR1 reads SGHRS; CDR2 reads YFSETQ. There were no patients who had received any treatment before thyroid surgery. Authors' analysis steps: Across clinicopathological groups, CDR3 differences served as the basis for building a distant-metastasis classifier for papillary thyroid cancer. TCRdb re-called clones from the PCR reads using MiXCR. TCRdb assigned the V and J calls; the authors' analysis was not used. The table shows about 15,000 clones, with roughly 21% occurring only once. This clonotype was sampled from a female donor with papillary thyroid cancer or a benign thyroid nodule (not recorded which). Some clones in this sample may be carry-over from other donors' samples. The sample comprised tumor tissue. V gene TRBV5-1 combines with J gene TRBJ2-7, with D possibly being TRBD1 (5 bases). The CDR3 DNA sequence: TGCGCCAGCAGCTTTATGTGGGGCGCCTCCTACGAGCAGTACTTC. This gives the protein CASSFMWGASYEQYF.